The source of this T cell receptor (beta chain) is a study of T cell responses to AZD1222 COVID-19 vaccine. About this clone itself: Its antigen is currently unknown.

Study outcomes and limitations: Only five or six AZD1222 recipients were seropositive at baseline. There were mostly white British donors and more females than males, and clonal diversity was possibly underestimated. Of spike-specific TCRs, nearly half reportedly target regions left unmutated in variants.

Repertoires were generated with immunoSEQ multiplex PCR, while TCRdb's copy carries only in-frame clones and drops some. The table lists some 96,000 clones, over 75% of them singletons. The origin of this receptor is an adult in good health. The source material was peripheral blood, sampled on day 0 of AZD1222 vaccination.

The CDR3, as DNA: TGTGCCAGCAGAGACAGGGGGCGAACTGAAGCTTTCTTT. Its protein is CASRDRGRTEAFF. The chain employs TRBV27 and TRBJ1-1; 10 positions match TRBD1. The V and J ends lost 6 bases and 5 bases, in that order; junction bases with no gene match: 3. CDR1 is MNHEY, CDR2 SMNVEV, per germline (reference sequence). The length of the CDR3 is 13 residues.